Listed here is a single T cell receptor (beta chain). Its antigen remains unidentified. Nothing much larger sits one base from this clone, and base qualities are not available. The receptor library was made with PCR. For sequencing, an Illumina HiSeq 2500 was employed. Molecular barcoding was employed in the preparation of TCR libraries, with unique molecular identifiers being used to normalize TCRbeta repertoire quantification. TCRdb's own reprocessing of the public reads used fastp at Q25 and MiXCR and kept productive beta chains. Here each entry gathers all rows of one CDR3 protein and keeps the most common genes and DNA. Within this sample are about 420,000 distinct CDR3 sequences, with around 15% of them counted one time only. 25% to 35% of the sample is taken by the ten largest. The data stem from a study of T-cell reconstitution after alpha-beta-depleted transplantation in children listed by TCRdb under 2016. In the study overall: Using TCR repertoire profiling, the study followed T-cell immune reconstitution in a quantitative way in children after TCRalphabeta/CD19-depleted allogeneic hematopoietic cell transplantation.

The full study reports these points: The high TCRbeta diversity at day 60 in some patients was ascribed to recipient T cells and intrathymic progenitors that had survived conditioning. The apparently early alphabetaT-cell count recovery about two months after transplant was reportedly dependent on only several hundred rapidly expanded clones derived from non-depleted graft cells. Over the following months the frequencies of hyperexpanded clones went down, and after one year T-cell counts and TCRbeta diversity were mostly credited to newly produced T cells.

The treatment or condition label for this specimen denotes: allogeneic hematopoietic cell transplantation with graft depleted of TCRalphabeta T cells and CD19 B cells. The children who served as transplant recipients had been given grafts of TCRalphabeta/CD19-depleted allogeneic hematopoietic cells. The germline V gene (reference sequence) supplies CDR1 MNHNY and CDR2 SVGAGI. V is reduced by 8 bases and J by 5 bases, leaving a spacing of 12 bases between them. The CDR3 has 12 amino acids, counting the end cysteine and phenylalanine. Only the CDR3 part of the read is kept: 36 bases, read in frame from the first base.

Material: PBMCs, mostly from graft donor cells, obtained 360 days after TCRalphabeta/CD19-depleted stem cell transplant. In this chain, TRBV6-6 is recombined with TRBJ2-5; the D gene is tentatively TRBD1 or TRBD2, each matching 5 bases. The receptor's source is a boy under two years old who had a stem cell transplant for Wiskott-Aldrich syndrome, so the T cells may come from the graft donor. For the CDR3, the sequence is CASVAWGETQYF. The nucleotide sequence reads TGTGCCAGCGTCGCCTGGGGGGAGACCCAGTACTTC.